Each of the 10 T cell receptor beta chains below was sequenced from the same sample in a study of yellow fever vaccine responses in identical twins. Each CDR3 protein gets one entry after TCRdb re-called the RT-PCR reads with MiXCR. Of approximately 32,000 distinct CDR3 sequences listed, less than 70% were seen once; the top ten hold roughly 4.7%. This material consisted of T cells from blood (PBMCs), unsorted or a sorted subset (not recorded which), taken before or after yellow fever vaccination (not recorded which). The origin of the receptors is a young woman who received the yellow fever vaccine.

The chain is built from TRBV2 and TRBJ2-7; 7 bases agree with TRBD2. V was pared by 4 bases and J by 2 bases, with 8 bases of the junction left unmatched. CDR3 length: 15 amino acids. CDR1 and CDR2 (germline): SNHLY, FYNNEI. CDR3 sequence: CASSVGTTSTYEQYF. The CDR3 region has the DNA TGTGCCAGCAGTGTGGGGACTACCTCCACCTACGAGCAGTACTTC.

Only a few counts were recorded for this clonotype. The chain uses TRBV18 and TRBJ2-5, with a weak D call TRBD2 (7 bases). Germline values: CDR1 KGHSH, CDR2 LQKENI. The CDR3 length is 17 residues. V was shortened by 0 bases and J by 2 bases, with 16 bases between the two germline ends. CDR3 bases: TGTGCCAGCTCACCACCGGTCGGGGGGCGGACACAAGAGACCCAGTACTTC. Residues: CASSPPVGGRTQETQYF.

The chain combines TRBV18 with TRBJ1-2; D is undetermined. The CDR3 sequence is 16 residues long. V lost 2 bases and J lost 0, with 13 bases in between. Per the germline V gene, CDR1 is KGHSH and CDR2 is LQKENI. Here the CDR3 DNA reads TGTGCCAGCTCACCAAGACAAGAGAATACTAACTATGGCTACACCTTC. It is translated as CASSPRQENTNYGYTF.

This clonotype was picked up a small number of times. J is TRBJ1-5 and V is TRBV5-1; no clear D gene. V was clipped by 0 bases and J by 0 bases, with 7 bases between them. This CDR3 contains 15 residues. Germline V gene sequence: CDR1 SGHRS, CDR2 YFSETQ. CDR3 sequence: CASSLDPHSNQPQHF. The CDR3 DNA reads TGCGCCAGCAGCTTGGATCCCCATAGCAATCAGCCCCAGCATTTT.

CDR3 protein: CASSLGGRENGYTF. In DNA form, the CDR3 reads TGTGCCAGCAGCTTAGGCGGCAGGGAAAATGGCTACACCTTC. The genes are TRBV7-9 and TRBJ1-2; D is possibly TRBD1 (5 bases). The V and J ends lost 1 base and 6 bases respectively, with 12 bases between them. The germline V gene encodes CDR1 SEHNR and CDR2 FQNEAQ (reference sequence). The CDR3 length is 14 residues.

This clonotype was observed once. The J gene is TRBJ2-6, the V gene TRBV18; D not certain. V shed 3 bases and J shed 1 base, with 10 bases lying between them. The CDR3 is made up of 16 amino acids. Germline V gene data show CDR1 as KGHSH and CDR2 as LQKENI. The CDR3 reads CASSPRGVSGANVLTF. The CDR3, as DNA: TGTGCCAGCTCACCCCGCGGCGTGTCTGGGGCCAACGTCCTGACTTTC. The whole variable domain, filled in from reference TRBV18 and TRBJ2-6, reads NAGVMQNPRHLVRRRGQEARLRCSPMKGHSHVYWYRQLPEEGLKFMVYLQKENIIDESGMPKERFSAEFPKEGPSILRIQQVVRGDSAAYFCASSPRGVSGANVLTFGAGSRLTVL.

This chain connects TRBV24-1 to TRBJ2-2; D gene ambiguous. Germline CDR1 reads KGHDR; CDR2 reads SFDVKD. The CDR3 has 15 residues. Between the trimmed V and J ends, which lost 2 bases and 7 bases, there was a span of 13 bases. CDR3 region: CATSDSTGNLGELFF. In nucleotides, the CDR3 is TGTGCCACCAGTGATTCAACTGGGAACCTCGGGGAGCTGTTTTTT.

In its sample, this clonotype was seen a few times. The CDR3 nucleotides are TGTGCCAGCAGACCGTCCAGGACTAGGGATGAGCAGTTCTTC. It codes for CASRPSRTRDEQFF. The gene calls are TRBV28 and TRBJ2-1; 7 nucleotides align to TRBD2. The germline CDR1 and CDR2 sequences are MDHEN and SYDVKM. The CDR3 totals 14 residues. V gave up 6 bases and J gave up 8 bases; unmatched junction bases: 10.

This chain connects TRBV18 to TRBJ2-2; weak D call: TRBD1 (6 bases). From germline, CDR1 is KGHSH and CDR2 LQKENI. V was cut by 2 bases and J by 1 base, with 11 bases left in between. The CDR3 sequence is 16 residues long. In DNA, the CDR3 is TGTGCCAGCTCACCATCCAGGGGACGGAACACCGGGGAGCTGTTTTTT. This codes for CASSPSRGRNTGELFF.

This rearrangement joins TRBV12-3 or TRBV12-4 to TRBJ1-2; D call uncertain. The CDR3 spans 13 residues. Trimming took off 4 bases at V and 6 bases at J, with 12 bases between the two ends. CDR3 amino acids: CASSSPLLDGYTF. The CDR3 DNA sequence: TGTGCCAGCAGTTCCCCCCTGCTGGATGGCTACACCTTC.